The next 19 T cell receptor beta chains were all read from a single sample in a study of immune heterogeneity within non-small cell lung tumors. Bulk tumor genomic DNA (about 600 ng per sample) served as template. Collection of several biopsies per primary tumor, spaced far apart, took place during surgery. Curative surgical treatment was performed in patients who had newly diagnosed, untreated non-small cell lung cancer. Multiplex PCR (32 V and 13 J primers) was used to amplify the TCR beta CDR3. One entry per CDR3 protein, called by TCRdb with MiXCR from the multiplex PCR reads. Among more than 9,000 distinct CDR3 sequences, approximately 34% were seen once, and the ten largest hold 11%. Source material: lung tumor tissue. All receptors come from a man aged 55 to 70 with non-small cell lung cancer.

This clonotype was recorded at least ten times. The rearrangement links TRBV29-1 to TRBJ2-1; 10 positions agree with TRBD2. Looked up from germline, CDR1 is SQVTM and CDR2 is ANQGSEA. This CDR3 is 14 amino acids long. The V gene end was trimmed by 3 bases and the J gene end by 3 bases; junction bases not matched to a gene: 2. CDR3 bases: TGCAGCGTTGACCTAGCGGGAGTCTACAATGAGCAGTTCTTC. Protein: CSVDLAGVYNEQFF.

To note about this clonotype: Here the CDR3 omits its conserved ending phenylalanine or tryptophan, so a read error is the likely source. Because the CDR3's place on the DNA is in doubt, the DNA is left out and the CDR3 is given as listed by TCRdb. The CDR3 protein is CASSQDWASGEQYFGP. The chain employs TRBV4-1 and TRBJ2-3; the DNA was not used to check the table's D call, TRBD2. Germline V gives CDR1 MGHRA, CDR2 YSYEKL. The CDR3 extends over 16 residues, inclusive of both ends.

The V gene is TRBV6-2 or TRBV6-3, the J gene TRBJ2-7; TRBD2 agrees at 9 bases. V was clipped by 7 bases and J by 4 bases; unmatched bases: 14. Looked up from germline, CDR1 is MNHEY and CDR2 is SVGEGT. This CDR3 contains 16 residues. The CDR3 region is CASTLGLAGKLYEQYF. The DNA of the CDR3 is TGTGCCAGCACCTTAGGTCTAGCGGGGAAACTTTACGAGCAGTACTTC.

The table lists this clonotype with many counts. The rearrangement joins TRBV5-1 to TRBJ1-6; D is undetermined. In germline, CDR1 is SGHRS, CDR2 YFSETQ. V lost 1 base to trimming and J lost 7 bases, with 9 bases between them. The length of the CDR3 is 14 residues. DNA for the CDR3: TGCGCCAGCAGCTTGTGGTCGGGGAATTCACCCCTCCACTTT. Translation: CASSLWSGNSPLHF. Drawing the rest from reference TRBV5-1 and TRBJ1-6, the complete variable domain is KAGVTQTPRYLIKTRGQQVTLSCSPISGHRSVSWYQQTPGQGLQFLFEYFSETQRNKGNFPGRFSGRQFSNSRSEMNVSTLELGDSALYLCASSLWSGNSPLHFGNGTRLTVT.

V gene TRBV20-1 combines with J gene TRBJ2-1, with D maybe TRBD2 (6 bases). Deletions cut 3 bases from V and 6 bases from J, with 9 bases between. The germline CDR1 and CDR2 sequences are DFQATT and SNEGSKA (reference sequence). The CDR3 covers 12 residues. The CDR3 coding sequence is TGCAGTGCTAGTAGGAGGGGCAATGAGCAGTTCTTC. Amino acid sequence: CSASRRGNEQFF.

By share, this clonotype counts as medium-sized. The chain carries TRBV12-3 or TRBV12-4 and TRBJ1-3, with a possible D match to TRBD1 (5 bases). Trimming pared 6 bases from V and 7 bases from J, leaving 16 bases between. The CDR3 runs 14 residues. CDR3 protein: CASRLRDQSNTIYF. CDR3 DNA sequence: TGTGCCAGCAGACTAAGGGACCAGTCGAACACCATATATTTT.

This clonotype has a count of ten or more. Written as DNA, the CDR3 is TGTGCCAGTAGTATGTCGGGAACGGGTTACAATGAGCAGTTCTTC. It yields the protein CASSMSGTGYNEQFF. The chain is built from TRBV19 and TRBJ2-1; D perhaps matches TRBD2 (5 bases). Germline lookup yields CDR1 LNHDA and CDR2 SQIVND (reference sequence). Trimming stripped 3 bases from V and 4 bases from J, with 13 bases between. The length of the CDR3 is 15 residues.

The chain employs TRBV29-1 and TRBJ2-3; D not certain. Matching the DNA end better, TRBJ2-1 makes the J call doubtful. Germline V lookup: CDR1 SQVTM, CDR2 ANQGSEA. The CDR3 runs 12 residues. The CDR3 region is CSVERPSNEQFF. The CDR3 coding sequence is TGCAGCGTTGAAAGGCCCAGCAATGAGCAGTTCTTC.

Relative to its sample, this clonotype is medium-sized (0.01 to 0.1%). The V call is TRBV6-1, the J call TRBJ2-3; TRBD1 agrees at 10 bases. V lost 5 bases and J lost 6; bases outside the gene matches: 8. Germline V gene sequence: CDR1 MNHNS, CDR2 SASEGT. The CDR3 consists of 15 residues. The CDR3 DNA follows: TGTGCCAGCAGTCGGTGGACAGGGGGGCCGGATACGCAGTATTTT. This codes for CASSRWTGGPDTQYF.

The chain employs TRBV5-1 and TRBJ2-5; TRBD2 is a possible D gene (5 bases). Germline CDR1 is SGHRS and CDR2 is YFSETQ. The CDR3 contains 15 residues. With 4 bases removed from V and 5 bases from J, the gap between germline ends came to 18 bases. The chain's CDR3 is CASSPRWGDRETQYF. The CDR3 coding sequence is TGCGCCAGCAGCCCCCGGTGGGGAGATCGGGAGACCCAGTACTTC.

Judged by abundance, this clonotype is medium-sized. The CDR3 spells CASSLKALLAGFDTQYF. The CDR3 DNA sequence: TGTGCCAGCAGTTTAAAGGCTCTACTAGCGGGATTTGATACGCAGTATTTT. The V call is TRBV28, the J call TRBJ2-3, with TRBD2 matching over 10 bases. This CDR3 contains 17 residues. With V trimmed by 2 bases and J by 6 bases, 11 bases remained unmatched. Looked up from germline, CDR1 is MDHEN and CDR2 is SYDVKM.

Here the CDR3 DNA reads TGTGCCAGCAGAGGACAGGGTGGGGATACGCAGTATTTT. Protein product: CASRGQGGDTQYF. The chain has TRBV12-3 or TRBV12-4 and TRBJ2-3, with 8 bases aligning to TRBD1. V was pared by 6 bases and J by 6 bases, with 5 bases of the junction left unmatched. CDR3 size: 13 residues.

The chain uses TRBV19 and TRBJ2-3; 13 bases match TRBD2. V lost 5 bases to trimming and J lost 10 bases; unmatched junction nucleotides: 12. The CDR3 is 16 residues long. Germline CDR1 reads LNHDA; CDR2 reads SQIVND (reference sequence). The CDR3 region has the DNA TGTGCCAGTAGTTACCGTGGCGGGACTAGCGGGATATCGCAGTATTTT. Translating it yields CASSYRGGTSGISQYF.

This clonotype appeared many times. V gene TRBV5-1 combines with J gene TRBJ2-5, with D hard to call. CDR1 and CDR2 from the germline V gene are SGHRS and YFSETQ. Trimming cost V 0 bases and J 5 bases, with 5 bases left between them. There are 12 residues in the CDR3. CDR3 bases: TGCGCCAGCAGCTTGGAACCGGAGACCCAGTACTTC. Translated, it gives CASSLEPETQYF.

Ten or more counts support this clonotype. J is TRBJ2-2 and V is TRBV9, with TRBD2 identical over 14 bases. The ends lost 0 bases at V and 7 bases at J; junction bases unmatched: 5. The CDR3 consists of 17 residues. Germline V gene data show CDR1 as SGDLS and CDR2 as YYNGEE. CDR3 protein: CASSVGLAGGPGGELFF. For the CDR3, the DNA is TGTGCCAGCAGCGTAGGACTAGCGGGAGGGCCCGGCGGGGAGCTGTTTTTT.

By sample share, this clonotype is medium-sized. The chain joins TRBV27 to TRBJ2-7, with 9 bases identical to TRBD1. Per the germline V gene, CDR1 is MNHEY and CDR2 is SMNVEV (reference sequence). The V and J ends lost 6 bases and 2 bases, in that order; junction bases with no gene match: 8. The CDR3 length is 15 residues. The CDR3 DNA is TGTGCCAGCAGGCCCGGGACAGGGATGGCCTACGAGCAGTACTTC. This encodes CASRPGTGMAYEQYF.

Comment on this clonotype: At one end the junction does not follow the germline gene, possibly because of a read error. The V gene is TRBV4-1, the J gene TRBJ1-6; 7 positions match TRBD1. Germline CDR1 reads MGHRA; CDR2 reads YSYEKL. The CDR3 runs to 19 residues. DNA for the CDR3: TGTGCCAGCAGCTCAACTCCGGGACAGCAGTCCTCCTATAATTCACCCCTCCACTTT. Protein: CASSSTPGQQSSYNSPLHF.

This clonotype is medium-sized by share. The CDR3 spells CASSLDQGYNSPLHF. The CDR3 DNA sequence: TGTGCCAGCAGTTTAGATCAGGGCTATAATTCACCCCTCCACTTT. The chain carries TRBV12-3 or TRBV12-4 and TRBJ1-6; possible D gene TRBD1, 5 bases. Trimming removed 1 base from V and 3 bases from J, with 7 bases in between. CDR3 length equals 15 residues.

With respect to this clonotype: This could be a read error, since a much larger clone is one nucleotide away. This CDR3 fails to terminate in the conserved phenylalanine or tryptophan, so it likely reflects a read error. The chain combines TRBV20-1 with TRBJ2-4; D gene uncertain. With the DNA end fitting TRBJ2-1 better, the J assignment may be wrong. CDR3 length equals 10 residues. The germline gives CDR1 DFQATT, CDR2 SNEGSKA (reference sequence). CDR3 in amino acids: CSVAISEQFS. CDR3 nucleotide sequence: TGCAGTGTGGCAATCAGTGAGCAGTTCTCC.